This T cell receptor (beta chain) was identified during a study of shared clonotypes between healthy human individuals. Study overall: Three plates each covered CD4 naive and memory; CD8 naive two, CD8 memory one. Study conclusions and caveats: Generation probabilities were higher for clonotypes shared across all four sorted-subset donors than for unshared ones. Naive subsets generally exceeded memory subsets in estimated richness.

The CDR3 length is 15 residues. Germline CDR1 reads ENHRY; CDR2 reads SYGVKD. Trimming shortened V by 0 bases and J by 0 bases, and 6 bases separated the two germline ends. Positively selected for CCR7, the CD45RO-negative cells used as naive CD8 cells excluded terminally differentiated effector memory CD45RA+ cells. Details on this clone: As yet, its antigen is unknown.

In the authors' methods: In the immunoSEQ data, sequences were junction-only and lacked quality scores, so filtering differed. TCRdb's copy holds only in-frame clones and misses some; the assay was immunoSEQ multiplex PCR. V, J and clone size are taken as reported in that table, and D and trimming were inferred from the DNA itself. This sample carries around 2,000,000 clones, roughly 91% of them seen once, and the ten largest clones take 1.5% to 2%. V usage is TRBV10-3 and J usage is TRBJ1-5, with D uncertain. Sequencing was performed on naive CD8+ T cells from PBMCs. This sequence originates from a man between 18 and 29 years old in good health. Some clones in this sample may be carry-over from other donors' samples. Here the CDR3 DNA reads TGTGCCATCAGTGAGTCCAGGTATAGCAATCAGCCCCAGCATTTT. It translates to CAISESRYSNQPQHF.